What follows are 21 T cell receptor beta chains derived from one specimen sequenced in a study of response to subunit inactivated influenza vaccine. Each CDR3 protein is one row after TCRdb ran MiXCR on the RT-PCR reads. The table lists 450,000 to 700,000 distinct CDR3 sequences, 13% to 15% of them singletons. The sample consisted of PBMCs from blood, taken 11 to 12 days after vaccination. The receptors originated from a man between 45 and 60 years old who received an inactivated influenza vaccine.

This clonotype was counted ten times or more. The chain is built from TRBV7-6 and TRBJ2-3; TRBD2 agrees at 9 bases. Germline assignment: CDR1 SGHVS and CDR2 FNYEAQ. V was pared by 8 bases and J by 2 bases, with 5 bases of the junction left unmatched. The CDR3 runs 14 residues. CDR3: CASATSGHTDTQYF. The DNA of the CDR3 is TGTGCCAGCGCGACTAGCGGCCACACAGATACGCAGTATTTT.

The V call is TRBV20-1, the J call TRBJ2-1; the D gene is possibly TRBD2 (6 bases). Germline assignment: CDR1 DFQATT and CDR2 SNEGSKA (reference sequence). V lost 1 base to trimming and J lost 4 bases, with 14 bases between them. This CDR3 comprises 15 residues. CDR3 bases: TGCAGTGCTAGAGTGTGGGGACTGTCATACAATGAGCAGTTCTTC. Protein: CSARVWGLSYNEQFF.

J is TRBJ1-2 and V is TRBV12-3 or TRBV12-4; D unclear. This CDR3 has 14 amino acids. Trimming removed 3 bases from V and 4 bases from J, with 12 bases in between. The CDR3 is CASSFLGRPYGYTF. DNA of the CDR3: TGTGCCAGCAGTTTTCTAGGGAGGCCCTATGGCTACACCTTC.

The chain employs TRBV6-2 or TRBV6-3 and TRBJ2-1; 11 bases are shared with TRBD1. The ends lost 7 bases at V and 6 bases at J; junction bases unmatched: 17. The germline V gene has CDR1 MNHEY and CDR2 SVGEGT. The CDR3 is made up of 18 amino acids. The CDR3 sequence is CASTGGQGALGRVNEQFF. The CDR3 bases are TGTGCCAGCACCGGCGGACAGGGGGCCCTAGGCAGGGTCAATGAGCAGTTCTTC.

This clonotype has a count of ten or more. V and J are TRBV6-2 or TRBV6-3 and TRBJ2-3, with D unresolved. Germline V lookup: CDR1 MNHEY, CDR2 SVGEGT. Between the trimmed V and J ends, which lost 5 bases and 6 bases, there was a span of 9 bases. The CDR3 totals 12 residues. This CDR3 is CASSPTRDTQYF. The CDR3 DNA sequence: TGTGCCAGCAGTCCGACCCGGGATACGCAGTATTTT.

This clonotype was seen a handful of times. The chain couples TRBV11-1 to TRBJ2-1; TRBD2 matches at 16 bases. This CDR3 has 20 residues. V was pared by 5 bases and J by 0 bases, with 10 bases of the junction left unmatched. Germline CDR1 SGHAT, CDR2 FQDESV (reference sequence). The DNA of the CDR3 is TGTGCCAGCAGCCCGGGACTAGCGGGAGGGCCGCGAAGCTCCTACAATGAGCAGTTCTTC. This translates into CASSPGLAGGPRSSYNEQFF.

This clonotype was seen ten or more times. The chain is built from TRBV4-2 and TRBJ2-1, with 12 bases matching TRBD2. Trimming took 2 bases from V and 6 from J; bases not matched to a gene: 5. Germline values: CDR1 LGHNA, CDR2 YNFKEQ. The CDR3 is made up of 16 amino acids. The CDR3 is CASSQPLAGGGNEQFF. CDR3 sequence (DNA): TGTGCCAGCAGCCAACCCCTAGCGGGAGGGGGCAATGAGCAGTTCTTC.

This clonotype was seen a few times. CDR3 sequence reads: CASSTTGLNTEAFF. DNA of the CDR3: TGTGCCAGCAGTACCACGGGACTGAACACTGAAGCTTTCTTT. The chain recombines TRBV6-1 with TRBJ1-1; D possibly corresponds to TRBD1 (5 bases). Germline CDR1 reads MNHNS; CDR2 reads SASEGT. The CDR3 has 14 amino acids. Trimming stripped 5 bases from V and 0 bases from J, with 10 bases between.

This clonotype has just a few counts. The rearrangement uses TRBV5-1 and TRBJ1-5, with 7 nucleotides matching TRBD1. The germline gives CDR1 SGHRS, CDR2 YFSETQ. The CDR3 has 13 residues. V lost 5 bases to trimming and J lost 5 bases; unmatched junction nucleotides: 4. The CDR3 sequence is CASRYDRDQPQHF. CDR3 in DNA: TGCGCCAGCAGATACGACAGGGATCAGCCCCAGCATTTT.

The chain uses TRBV9 and TRBJ2-1, with 12 bases aligning to TRBD2. Losses at the gene ends were 3 bases for V and 4 bases for J; bases not matched to a gene: 5. This CDR3 region has 16 residues. CDR1 SGDLS and CDR2 YYNGEE come from the germline V gene. CDR3 amino acids: CASSATLAGGYNEQFF. CDR3 in DNA: TGTGCCAGCAGCGCTACGCTAGCGGGAGGGTACAATGAGCAGTTCTTC.

This chain uses TRBV18 with TRBJ2-7; 9 bases are shared with TRBD1. Losses at the gene ends were 8 bases for V and 7 bases for J; bases not matched to a gene: 6. Germline CDR1 and CDR2: KGHSH and LQKENI. The length of the CDR3 is 12 residues. In DNA, the CDR3 is TGTGCCAGCGGACAGGGGCCCATAGAGCAGTACTTC. Amino acid sequence: CASGQGPIEQYF.

This clonotype has only a few counts. V is TRBV7-2 and J is TRBJ2-1; the D call may be TRBD1 or TRBD2 (5 bases each). Trimming stripped 4 bases from V and 4 bases from J, with 8 bases between. There are 13 residues in the CDR3. Germline V gives CDR1 SGHTA, CDR2 FQGNSA. CDR3 nucleotide sequence: TGTGCCAGCAGCTGGGACCTTTACAATGAGCAGTTCTTC. Translated, it gives CASSWDLYNEQFF. The variable domain in full, with the rest retrieved from reference TRBV7-2 and TRBJ2-1, is GAGVSQSPSNKVTEKGKDVELRCDPISGHTALYWYRQSLGQGLEFLIYFQGNSAPDKSGLPSDRFSAERTGGSVSTLTIQRTQQEDSAVYLCASSWDLYNEQFFGPGTRLTVL.

The CDR3 sequence is CATSDSGGYYGYTF. Written as DNA, the CDR3 is TGTGCCACCAGTGATTCGGGGGGCTACTATGGCTACACCTTC. This sequence joins TRBV24-1 and TRBJ1-2, with D maybe TRBD1 (6 bases). V gave up 2 bases and J gave up 3 bases, with 9 bases separating them. The germline gives CDR1 KGHDR, CDR2 SFDVKD. The CDR3 runs 14 residues.

This clonotype turned up a few times. V is TRBV3-1 and J is TRBJ2-4; 9 positions agree with TRBD2. From germline, CDR1 is LGHDT and CDR2 YNNKEL (reference sequence). V lost 0 bases and J lost 6; bases outside the gene matches: 3. The CDR3 consists of 15 residues. DNA for the CDR3: TGTGCCAGCAGCCAAGAATTACTAGCGGGAAACATTCAGTACTTC. It codes for CASSQELLAGNIQYF.

This sequence joins TRBV10-3 and TRBJ2-1, with 7 bases identical to TRBD1. Unmatched junction bases numbered 3, after V lost 4 bases and J lost 6 bases. The CDR3 extends over 13 amino acids. Germline V gives CDR1 ENHRY, CDR2 SYGVKD. The CDR3 sequence: CAISADRVNEQFF. The CDR3 DNA reads as TGTGCCATCAGTGCTGACAGGGTCAATGAGCAGTTCTTC.

A few counts support this clonotype. The rearrangement uses TRBV11-2 and TRBJ1-2; 7 bases align to TRBD1. The CDR3 extends over 18 amino acids. CDR1 SGHAT and CDR2 FQNNGV come from the germline V gene. Unmatched junction bases numbered 12, after V lost 2 bases and J lost 0 bases. The CDR3 DNA reads as TGTGCCAGCAGCTTAAAGGACAGGTTCGCCCCATCTAACTATGGCTACACCTTC. This sequence encodes CASSLKDRFAPSNYGYTF.

This clonotype was seen a handful of times. The chain couples TRBV9 to TRBJ1-1; maybe TRBD1 (5 bases). Trimming shortened V by 1 base and J by 0 bases, and 7 bases separated the two germline ends. From germline, CDR1 is SGDLS and CDR2 YYNGEE. The CDR3 is made up of 14 amino acids. The CDR3 reads CASSVQGMNTEAFF. CDR3 DNA: TGTGCCAGCAGCGTACAGGGCATGAACACTGAAGCTTTCTTT.

In this sample, this clonotype turned up many times. This rearrangement joins TRBV28 to TRBJ2-5, with a possible D match to TRBD1 (5 bases). Germline assignment: CDR1 MDHEN and CDR2 SYDVKM. V was trimmed by 10 bases and J by 5 bases, leaving 17 bases between them. The CDR3 is 13 amino acids. CDR3 sequence: CATRTGIWETQYF. The DNA of the CDR3 is TGTGCCACTCGCACAGGCATTTGGGAGACCCAGTACTTC.

The rearrangement joins TRBV2 to TRBJ1-2; TRBD1 is a possible D gene (5 bases). Germline values: CDR1 SNHLY, CDR2 FYNNEI. This CDR3 has 14 amino acids. Trimming took off 3 bases at V and 8 bases at J, with 16 bases between the two ends. In DNA form, the CDR3 reads TGTGCCAGCAGTGAGGTGTTACAGGCCCAGGGCTACACCTTC. Residues: CASSEVLQAQGYTF.

The chain couples TRBV10-3 to TRBJ1-5, with a possible D match to TRBD1 (6 bases). Trimming took off 8 bases at V and 6 bases at J, with 17 bases between the two ends. Germline assignment: CDR1 ENHRY and CDR2 SYGVKD. CDR3 length: 14 residues. CDR3 coding DNA: TGTGCCATCGCCCCGGACGGGGGCACTCAGCCCCAGCATTTT. Protein sequence: CAIAPDGGTQPQHF.

The V and J genes are TRBV19 and TRBJ2-2; either TRBD1 or TRBD2 may supply D (5 bases each). Looked up from germline, CDR1 is LNHDA and CDR2 is SQIVND (reference sequence). The CDR3 is 15 residues long. V lost 4 bases, J lost 4 bases, and 13 bases lay in between. CDR3: CASSTGTWGTGELFF. The CDR3 DNA reads TGTGCCAGTAGTACAGGGACCTGGGGCACCGGGGAGCTGTTTTTT.